This T cell receptor (beta chain) was retrieved from a study of blood T cell repertoires in COVID-19. Whole-study context: Researchers got acute and convalescent COVID-19 samples from the United States, Italy and Spain. The cDNA or gDNA used as material had been derived from T cells, B-cell-depleted T cells, or PBMCs.

Study processing details: The assay estimated nucleated cells by amplifying reference gene primers. TCRdb's copy holds only in-frame clones and misses some; the assay was immunoSEQ multiplex PCR. That table gives V, J and clone size, and the DNA gave D and trimming. The sample contains around 110,000 clones, approximately 90% of which appear only once. CDR1 and CDR2 from the germline V gene are LNHDA and SQIVND (reference sequence). The CDR3 contains 15 residues. The ends were cut back, 6 bases at V and 6 bases at J, with 18 bases in the middle. This TCR was sampled from a human donor with active COVID-19. The donor label of this sample is uncertain. Sequences were obtained from peripheral blood. The chain employs TRBV19 and TRBJ2-1, with D possibly matching TRBD1 (5 bases). The CDR3 DNA reads TGTGCCAGTAGACCAGGACAAGGCCCGTTCAATGAGCAGTTCTTC. Amino acids: CASRPGQGPFNEQFF.